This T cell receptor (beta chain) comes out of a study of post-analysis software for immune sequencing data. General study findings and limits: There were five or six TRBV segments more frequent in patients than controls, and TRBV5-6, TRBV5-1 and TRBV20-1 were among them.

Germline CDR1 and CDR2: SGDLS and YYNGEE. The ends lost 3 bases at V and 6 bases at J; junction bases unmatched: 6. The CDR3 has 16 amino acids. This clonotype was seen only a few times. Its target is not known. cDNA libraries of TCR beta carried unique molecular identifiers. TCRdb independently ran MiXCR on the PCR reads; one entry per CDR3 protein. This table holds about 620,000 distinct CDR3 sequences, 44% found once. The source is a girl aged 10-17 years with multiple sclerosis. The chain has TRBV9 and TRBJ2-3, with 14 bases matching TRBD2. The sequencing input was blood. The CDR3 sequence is CASSERTSGGIDTQYF. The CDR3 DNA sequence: TGTGCCAGCAGCGAGAGGACTAGCGGGGGGATCGATACGCAGTATTTT. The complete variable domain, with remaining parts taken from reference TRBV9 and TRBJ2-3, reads DSGVTQTPKHLITATGQRVTLRCSPRSGDLSVYWYQQSLDQGLQFLIQYYNGEERAKGNILERFSAQQFPDLHSELNLSSLELGDSALYFCASSERTSGGIDTQYFGPGTRLTVL.